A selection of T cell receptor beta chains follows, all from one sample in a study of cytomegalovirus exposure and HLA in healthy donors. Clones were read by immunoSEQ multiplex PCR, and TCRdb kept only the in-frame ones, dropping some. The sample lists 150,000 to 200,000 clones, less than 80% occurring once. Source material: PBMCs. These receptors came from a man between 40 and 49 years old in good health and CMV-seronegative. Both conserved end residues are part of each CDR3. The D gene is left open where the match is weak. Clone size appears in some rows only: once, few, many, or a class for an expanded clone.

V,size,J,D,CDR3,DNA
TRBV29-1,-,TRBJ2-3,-,CSVEGLRRKAVGTDTQYF,TGCAGCGTTGAAGGTTTAAGGAGGAAAGCGGTGGGTACAGATACGCAGTATTTT
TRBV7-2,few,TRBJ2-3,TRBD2,CASSLESGSPDTQYF,TGTGCCAGCAGCTTAGAAAGCGGGAGTCCAGATACGCAGTATTTT
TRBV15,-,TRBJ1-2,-,CATSRGGGARYGYTF,TGTGCCACCAGCAGAGGAGGAGGGGCCCGCTATGGCTACACCTTC
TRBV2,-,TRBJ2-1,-,CASSEALQASSYNEQFF,TGTGCCAGCAGTGAAGCGCTTCAGGCGAGCTCCTACAATGAGCAGTTCTTC
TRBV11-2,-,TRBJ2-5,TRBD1,CASSPDRGFQETQYF,TGTGCCAGCAGCCCGGACAGGGGTTTCCAAGAGACCCAGTACTTC
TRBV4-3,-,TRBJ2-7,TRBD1,CASSQETGGIYEQYF,TGCGCCAGCAGCCAAGAAACAGGGGGCATCTACGAGCAGTACTTC
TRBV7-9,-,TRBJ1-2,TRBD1,CASSPTGNRLYGYTF,TGTGCCAGCAGCCCGACAGGGAACAGGCTCTATGGCTACACCTTC
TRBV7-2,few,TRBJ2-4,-,CASSPRVGWDIQYF,TGTGCCAGCAGCCCCCGGGTCGGGTGGGACATTCAGTACTTC
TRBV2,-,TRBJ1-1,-,CASTPRGQFETFF,TGTGCCAGCACTCCCCGAGGACAGTTCGAGACTTTCTTT
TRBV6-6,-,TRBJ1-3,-,CASSPTAGSGNTIYF,TGTGCCAGCAGCCCAACGGCAGGGTCTGGAAACACCATATATTTT
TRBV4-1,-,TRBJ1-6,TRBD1,CASSHGTGGSPLHF,TGCGCCAGCAGCCACGGGACAGGGGGGTCACCCCTCCACTTT